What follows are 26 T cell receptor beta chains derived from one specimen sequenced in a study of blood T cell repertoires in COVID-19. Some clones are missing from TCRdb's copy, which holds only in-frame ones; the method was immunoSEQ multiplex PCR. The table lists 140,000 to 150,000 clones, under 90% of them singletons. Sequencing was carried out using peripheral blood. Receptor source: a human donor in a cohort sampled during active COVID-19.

This chain's CDR3 is CASSASYGTEAFF. The CDR3 DNA is TGTGCCAGCAGTGCCTCGTACGGCACTGAAGCTTTCTTT. V is TRBV6-2 or TRBV6-3 and J is TRBJ1-1; D remains ambiguous. Germline V gene data show CDR1 as MNHEY and CDR2 as SVGEGT. Trimming removed 5 bases from V and 4 bases from J, with 11 bases in between. CDR3 size: 13 residues.

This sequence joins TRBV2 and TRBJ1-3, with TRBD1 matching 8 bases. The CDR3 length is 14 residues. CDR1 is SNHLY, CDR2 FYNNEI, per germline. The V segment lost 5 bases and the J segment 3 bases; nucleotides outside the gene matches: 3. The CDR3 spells CASSQQGGGNTIYF. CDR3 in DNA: TGTGCCAGCAGTCAACAGGGGGGTGGAAACACCATATATTTT.

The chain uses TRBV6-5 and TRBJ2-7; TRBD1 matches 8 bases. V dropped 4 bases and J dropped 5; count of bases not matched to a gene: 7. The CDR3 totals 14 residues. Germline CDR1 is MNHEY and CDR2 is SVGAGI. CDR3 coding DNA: TGTGCCAGCAGTTGGGCAGGGGGCGGGAACGAGCAGTACTTC. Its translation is CASSWAGGGNEQYF.

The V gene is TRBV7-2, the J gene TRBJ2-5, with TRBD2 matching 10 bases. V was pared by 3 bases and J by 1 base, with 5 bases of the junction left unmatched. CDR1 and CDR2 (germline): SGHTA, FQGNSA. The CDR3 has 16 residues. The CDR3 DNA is TGTGCCAGCAGCTTCAGTAGCGGGGGGTCCCAAGAGACCCAGTACTTC. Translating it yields CASSFSSGGSQETQYF.

CDR3 sequence reads: CASSANTGISGANVLTF. In DNA, the CDR3 is TGTGCCAGCAGTGCTAACACAGGCATCTCTGGGGCCAACGTCCTGACTTTC. The chain links TRBV6-1 to TRBJ2-6, with D maybe TRBD1 (5 bases). The CDR3 is made up of 17 amino acids. The germline gives CDR1 MNHNS, CDR2 SASEGT. The V and J ends lost 4 bases and 0 bases respectively, with 13 bases between them.

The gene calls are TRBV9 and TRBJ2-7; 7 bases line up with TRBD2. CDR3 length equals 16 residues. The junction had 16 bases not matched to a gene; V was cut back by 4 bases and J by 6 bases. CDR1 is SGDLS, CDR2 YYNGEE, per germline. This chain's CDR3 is CASSPEVWGGDLEQYF. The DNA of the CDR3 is TGTGCCAGCAGCCCAGAGGTTTGGGGGGGGGACCTCGAGCAGTACTTC.

This chain's CDR3 is CASSLLAGGGTDTQYF. The CDR3 DNA sequence: TGCGCCAGCAGCTTGTTGGCAGGGGGCGGCACAGATACGCAGTATTTT. The rearrangement uses TRBV5-1 and TRBJ2-3; 8 bases map to TRBD1. After removal of 1 base from V and 1 base from J, the junction contained 5 bases not matched to a gene. CDR3 length: 16 residues. Germline assignment: CDR1 SGHRS and CDR2 YFSETQ. The whole variable domain, remainder taken from reference TRBV5-1 and TRBJ2-3, is KAGVTQTPRYLIKTRGQQVTLSCSPISGHRSVSWYQQTPGQGLQFLFEYFSETQRNKGNFPGRFSGRQFSNSRSEMNVSTLELGDSALYLCASSLLAGGGTDTQYFGPGTRLTVL.

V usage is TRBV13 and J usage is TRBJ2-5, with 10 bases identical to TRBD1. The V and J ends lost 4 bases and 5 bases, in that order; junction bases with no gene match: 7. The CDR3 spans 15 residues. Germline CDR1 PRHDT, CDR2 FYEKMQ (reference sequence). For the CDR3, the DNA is TGTGCCAGCAGCTCGAGACAGGGGGCATCGGAGACCCAGTACTTC. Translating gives CASSSRQGASETQYF.

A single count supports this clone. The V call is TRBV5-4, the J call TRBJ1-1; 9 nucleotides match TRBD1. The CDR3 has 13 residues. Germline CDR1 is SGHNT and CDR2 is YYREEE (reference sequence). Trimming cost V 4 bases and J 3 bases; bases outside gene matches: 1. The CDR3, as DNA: TGTGCCAGCAGCCGGACAGGGGACACTGAAGCTTTCTTT. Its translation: CASSRTGDTEAFF.

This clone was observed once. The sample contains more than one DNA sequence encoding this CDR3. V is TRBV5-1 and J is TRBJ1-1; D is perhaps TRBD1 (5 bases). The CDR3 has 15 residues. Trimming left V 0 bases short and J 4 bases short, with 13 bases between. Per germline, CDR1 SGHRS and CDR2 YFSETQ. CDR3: CASSLVGGAGTEAFF. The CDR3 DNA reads TGCGCCAGCAGCTTGGTGGGCGGGGCTGGCACTGAAGCTTTCTTT.

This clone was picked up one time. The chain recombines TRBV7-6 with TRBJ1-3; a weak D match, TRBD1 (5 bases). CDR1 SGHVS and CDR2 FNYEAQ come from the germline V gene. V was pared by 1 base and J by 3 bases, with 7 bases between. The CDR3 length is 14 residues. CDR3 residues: CASSLGRDGNTIYF. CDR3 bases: TGTGCCAGCAGCTTAGGCAGGGATGGAAACACCATATATTTT.

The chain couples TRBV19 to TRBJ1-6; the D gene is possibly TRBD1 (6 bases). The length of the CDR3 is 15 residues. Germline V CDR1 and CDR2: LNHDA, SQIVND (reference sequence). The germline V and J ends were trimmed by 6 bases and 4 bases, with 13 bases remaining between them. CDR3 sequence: CASSPGRGYNSPLHF. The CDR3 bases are TGTGCCAGTAGCCCCGGCAGGGGATATAATTCACCCCTCCACTTT.

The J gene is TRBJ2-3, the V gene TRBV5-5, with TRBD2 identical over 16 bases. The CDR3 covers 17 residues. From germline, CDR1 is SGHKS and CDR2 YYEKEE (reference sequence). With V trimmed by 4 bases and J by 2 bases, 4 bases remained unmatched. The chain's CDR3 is CASSLGLAGGFTDTQYF. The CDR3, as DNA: TGTGCCAGCAGCCTGGGACTAGCGGGGGGGTTCACAGATACGCAGTATTTT.

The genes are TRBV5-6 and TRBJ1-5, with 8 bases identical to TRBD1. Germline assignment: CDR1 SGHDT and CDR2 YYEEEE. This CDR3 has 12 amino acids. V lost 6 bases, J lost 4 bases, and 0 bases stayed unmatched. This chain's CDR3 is CASNRGNQPQHF. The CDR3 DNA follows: TGTGCCAGCAACAGGGGGAATCAGCCCCAGCATTTT.

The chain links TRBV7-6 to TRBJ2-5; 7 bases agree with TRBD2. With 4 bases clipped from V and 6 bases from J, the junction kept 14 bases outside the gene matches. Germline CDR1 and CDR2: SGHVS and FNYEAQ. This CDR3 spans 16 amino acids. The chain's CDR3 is CASSSLQGGRTQTQYF. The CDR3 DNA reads TGTGCCAGCAGCTCCCTCCAGGGCGGGAGAACCCAGACCCAGTACTTC.

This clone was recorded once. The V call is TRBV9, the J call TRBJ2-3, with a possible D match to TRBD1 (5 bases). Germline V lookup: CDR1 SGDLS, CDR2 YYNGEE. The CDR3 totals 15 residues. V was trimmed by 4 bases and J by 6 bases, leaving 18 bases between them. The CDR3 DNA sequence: TGTGCCAGCAGCCGGACACCCTCCCCTTGGGATACGCAGTATTTT. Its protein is CASSRTPSPWDTQYF.

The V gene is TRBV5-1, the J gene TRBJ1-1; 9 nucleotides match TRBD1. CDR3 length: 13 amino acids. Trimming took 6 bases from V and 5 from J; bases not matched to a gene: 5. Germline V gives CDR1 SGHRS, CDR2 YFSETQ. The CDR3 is CASNPGQGTEAFF. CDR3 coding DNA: TGCGCCAGCAACCCGGGACAGGGAACTGAAGCTTTCTTT.

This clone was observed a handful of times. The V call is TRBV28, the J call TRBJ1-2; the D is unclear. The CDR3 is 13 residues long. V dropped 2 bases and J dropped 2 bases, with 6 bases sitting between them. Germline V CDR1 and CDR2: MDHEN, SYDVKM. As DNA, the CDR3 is TGTGCCAGCAGTTTAGGGCGCAACTATGGCTACACCTTC. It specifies CASSLGRNYGYTF.

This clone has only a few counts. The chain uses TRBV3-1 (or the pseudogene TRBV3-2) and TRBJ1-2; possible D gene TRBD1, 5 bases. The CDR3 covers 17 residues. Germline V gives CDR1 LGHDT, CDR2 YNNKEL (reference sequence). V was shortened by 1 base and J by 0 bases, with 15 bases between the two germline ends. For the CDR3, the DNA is TGTGCCAGCAGCCAAGTACGGGGGAATGAGGCTAACTATGGCTACACCTTC. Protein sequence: CASSQVRGNEANYGYTF.

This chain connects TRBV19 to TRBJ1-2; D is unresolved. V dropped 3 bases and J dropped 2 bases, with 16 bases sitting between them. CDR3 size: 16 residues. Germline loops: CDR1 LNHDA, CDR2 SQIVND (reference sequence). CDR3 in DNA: TGTGCCAGTAGTATTCATGGGCCAACGGGAAACTATGGCTACACCTTC. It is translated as CASSIHGPTGNYGYTF.

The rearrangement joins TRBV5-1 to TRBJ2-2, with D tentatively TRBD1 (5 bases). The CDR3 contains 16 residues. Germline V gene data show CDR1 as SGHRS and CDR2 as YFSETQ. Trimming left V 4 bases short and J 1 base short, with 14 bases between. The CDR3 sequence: CASSPQGSGNTGELFF. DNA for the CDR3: TGCGCCAGCAGCCCCCAGGGTTCAGGGAACACCGGGGAGCTGTTTTTT.

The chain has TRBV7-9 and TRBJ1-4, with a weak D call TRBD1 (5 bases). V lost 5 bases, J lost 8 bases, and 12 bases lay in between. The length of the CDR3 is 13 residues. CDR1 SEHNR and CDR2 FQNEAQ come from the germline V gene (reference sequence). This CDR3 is CASSQGLGEKLFF. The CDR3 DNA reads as TGTGCCAGCAGCCAGGGCCTGGGGGAAAAACTGTTTTTT. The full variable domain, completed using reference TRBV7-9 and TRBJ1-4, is DTGVSQNPRHKITKRGQNVTFRCDPISEHNRLYWYRQTLGQGPEFLTYFQNEAQLEKSRLLSDRFSAERPKGSFSTLEIQRTEQGDSAMYLCASSQGLGEKLFFGSGTQLSVL.

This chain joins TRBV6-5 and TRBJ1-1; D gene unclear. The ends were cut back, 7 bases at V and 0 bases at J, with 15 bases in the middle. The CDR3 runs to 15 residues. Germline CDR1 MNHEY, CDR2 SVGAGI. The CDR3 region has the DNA TGTGCCAGCAAATATAAAGACACTGTGAACACTGAAGCTTTCTTT. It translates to CASKYKDTVNTEAFF.

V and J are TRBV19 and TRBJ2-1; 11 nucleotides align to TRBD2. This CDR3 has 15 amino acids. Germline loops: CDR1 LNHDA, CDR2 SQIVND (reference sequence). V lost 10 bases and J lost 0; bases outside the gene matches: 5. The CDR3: CATGLAVRSYNEQFF. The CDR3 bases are TGTGCCACGGGACTAGCGGTCCGCTCCTACAATGAGCAGTTCTTC.

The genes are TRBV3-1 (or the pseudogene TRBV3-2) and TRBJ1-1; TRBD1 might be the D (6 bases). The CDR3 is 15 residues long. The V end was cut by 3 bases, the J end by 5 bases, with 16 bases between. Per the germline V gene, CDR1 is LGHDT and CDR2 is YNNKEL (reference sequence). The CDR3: CASSHREETGTEAFF. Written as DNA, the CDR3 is TGTGCCAGCAGCCACCGGGAGGAAACAGGGACTGAAGCTTTCTTT.

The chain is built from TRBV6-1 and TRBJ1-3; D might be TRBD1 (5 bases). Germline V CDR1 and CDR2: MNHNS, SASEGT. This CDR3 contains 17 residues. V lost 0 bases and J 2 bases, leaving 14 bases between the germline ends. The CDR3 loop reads CASSEALGGGPGNTIYF. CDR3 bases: TGTGCCAGCAGTGAAGCCCTGGGGGGAGGCCCTGGAAACACCATATATTTT.